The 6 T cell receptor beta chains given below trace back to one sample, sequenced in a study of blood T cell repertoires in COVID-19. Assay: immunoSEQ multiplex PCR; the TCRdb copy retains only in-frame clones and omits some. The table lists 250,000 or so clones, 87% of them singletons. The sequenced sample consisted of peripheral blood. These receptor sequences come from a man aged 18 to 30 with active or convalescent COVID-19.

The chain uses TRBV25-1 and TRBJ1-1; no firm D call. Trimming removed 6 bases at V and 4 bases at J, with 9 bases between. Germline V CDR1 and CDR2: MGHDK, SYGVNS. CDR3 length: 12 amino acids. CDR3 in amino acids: CASSDLSTEAFF. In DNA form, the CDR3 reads TGTGCCAGCAGCGACTTAAGCACTGAAGCTTTCTTT.

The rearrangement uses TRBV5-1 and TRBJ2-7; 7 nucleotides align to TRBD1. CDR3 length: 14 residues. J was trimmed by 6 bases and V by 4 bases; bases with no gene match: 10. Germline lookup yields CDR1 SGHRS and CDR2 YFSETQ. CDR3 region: CASSPGERGPEQYF. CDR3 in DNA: TGCGCCAGCAGCCCCGGAGAAAGGGGGCCCGAGCAGTACTTC.

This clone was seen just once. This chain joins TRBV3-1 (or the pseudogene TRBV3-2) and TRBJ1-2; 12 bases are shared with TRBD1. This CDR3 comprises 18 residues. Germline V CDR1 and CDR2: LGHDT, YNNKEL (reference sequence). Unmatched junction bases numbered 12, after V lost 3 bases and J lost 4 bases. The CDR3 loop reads CASSQYRDRGRGGYGYTF. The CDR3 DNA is TGTGCCAGCAGCCAGTACCGGGACAGGGGGCGAGGAGGCTATGGCTACACCTTC.

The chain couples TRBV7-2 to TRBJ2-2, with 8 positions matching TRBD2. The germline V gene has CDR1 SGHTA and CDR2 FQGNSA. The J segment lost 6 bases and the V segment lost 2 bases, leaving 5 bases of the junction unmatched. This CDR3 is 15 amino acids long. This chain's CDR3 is CASSLTAGGPGELFF. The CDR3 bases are TGTGCCAGCAGCTTAACGGCGGGGGGACCCGGGGAGCTGTTTTTT.

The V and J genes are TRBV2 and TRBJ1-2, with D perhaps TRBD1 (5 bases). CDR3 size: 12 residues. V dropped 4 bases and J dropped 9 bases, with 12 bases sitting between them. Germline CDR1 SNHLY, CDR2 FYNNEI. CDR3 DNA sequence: TGTGCCAGCAGTGTACAGGCCGACCGCTACACCTTC. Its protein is CASSVQADRYTF.

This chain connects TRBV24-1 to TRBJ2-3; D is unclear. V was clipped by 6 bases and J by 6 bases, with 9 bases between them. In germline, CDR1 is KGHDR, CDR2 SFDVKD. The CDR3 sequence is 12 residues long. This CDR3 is CATSSPLDTQYF. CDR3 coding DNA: TGTGCCACCAGTAGCCCCCTCGATACGCAGTATTTT.